The 29 T cell receptor beta chains below all came from one sample that was sequenced in a study of blood T cell repertoires in COVID-19. The table came from immunoSEQ multiplex PCR; TCRdb's copy has only in-frame clones and leaves some out. The sample carries 200,000 to 250,000 clones, roughly 81% recorded once. The material sequenced was peripheral blood. Receptor source: a man aged 35 to 55 with acute or convalescent COVID-19.

The J gene is TRBJ1-6, the V gene TRBV5-4, with 8 bases lining up with TRBD1. CDR1 is SGHNT, CDR2 YYREEE, per germline (reference sequence). The CDR3 covers 15 residues. V trimming: 1 base; J trimming: 10 bases; junction bases outside the gene matches: 7. The CDR3 spells CASSLYQGAQSPLHF. The CDR3 coding sequence is TGTGCCAGCAGCTTGTACCAGGGGGCGCAATCACCCCTCCACTTT. Looking up the rest from reference TRBV5-4 and TRBJ1-6 gives the full variable domain: ETGVTQSPTHLIKTRGQQVTLRCSSQSGHNTVSWYQQALGQGPQFIFQYYREEENGRGNFPPRFSGLQFPNYSSELNVNALELDDSALYLCASSLYQGAQSPLHFGNGTRLTVT.

The chain links TRBV3-1 (or the pseudogene TRBV3-2) to TRBJ2-5, with D possibly TRBD1 on 8 matching bases. The V end lost 0 bases, the J end lost 4 bases, and 15 bases lay between the germline ends. CDR1 is LGHDT and CDR2 is YNNKEL in the germline V gene (reference sequence). This CDR3 spans 16 amino acids. The CDR3 DNA reads TGTGCCAGCAGCCAAGAAGGAACAGGGGGGGCAGAGACCCAGTACTTC. Its translation: CASSQEGTGGAETQYF.

This chain connects TRBV6-4 to TRBJ2-1; TRBD1 is a possible D gene (6 bases). CDR1 and CDR2 from the germline V gene are MRHNA and SNTAGT. V was shortened by 5 bases and J by 5 bases, with 10 bases between the two germline ends. This CDR3 comprises 13 residues. CDR3 sequence: CASSRTGNNEQFF. The CDR3 DNA reads TGTGCCAGCAGTAGAACAGGGAACAATGAGCAGTTCTTC.

The J gene is TRBJ1-1, the V gene TRBV7-6; D is undetermined. Germline CDR1 is SGHVS and CDR2 is FNYEAQ. V was cut by 2 bases and J by 8 bases, with 15 bases left in between. This CDR3 spans 14 amino acids. The CDR3 nucleotides read TGTGCCAGCAGCTTAATTAGAGGGTCGGGCGAAGCTTTCTTT. It codes for CASSLIRGSGEAFF.

This chain uses TRBV6-5 with TRBJ2-7, with TRBD2 matching over 8 bases. Germline CDR1 and CDR2: MNHEY and SVGAGI. Losses at the gene ends were 5 bases for V and 2 bases for J; bases not matched to a gene: 8. The CDR3 spans 15 residues. The CDR3 protein is CASSLQAGATYEQYF. In nucleotides, the CDR3 is TGTGCCAGCAGTCTCCAAGCGGGGGCAACCTACGAGCAGTACTTC.

This chain links TRBV9 with TRBJ2-7, with 7 nucleotides matching TRBD1. Germline lookup yields CDR1 SGDLS and CDR2 YYNGEE. With V trimmed by 0 bases and J by 4 bases, 7 bases remained unmatched. This CDR3 contains 15 residues. The CDR3 loop is CASSVEGTALYEQYF. CDR3 sequence (DNA): TGTGCCAGCAGCGTAGAAGGGACAGCATTATACGAGCAGTACTTC.

This clone has a handful of counts. This sequence joins TRBV28 and TRBJ1-1; TRBD1 matches 8 bases. This CDR3 spans 12 amino acids. CDR1 is MDHEN, CDR2 SYDVKM, per germline. V lost 10 bases and J lost 8; bases outside the gene matches: 9. CDR3 sequence reads: CATVTGDLEAFF. The CDR3 DNA follows: TGTGCCACCGTGACAGGGGATCTAGAAGCTTTCTTT.

The rearrangement joins TRBV28 to TRBJ1-1; TRBD1 matches at 12 bases. The CDR3 contains 15 residues. Losses at the gene ends were 6 bases for V and 6 bases for J; bases not matched to a gene: 8. Per germline, CDR1 MDHEN and CDR2 SYDVKM. This CDR3 reads CASRPGTGGNPEAFF. In DNA, the CDR3 is TGTGCCAGCAGGCCCGGGACAGGGGGCAATCCTGAAGCTTTCTTT.

This clone was seen a few times. The gene calls are TRBV2 and TRBJ1-1; D uncertain. Trimming stripped 4 bases from V and 4 bases from J, with 13 bases between. Germline V lookup: CDR1 SNHLY, CDR2 FYNNEI. The CDR3 contains 14 residues. The CDR3 DNA reads TGTGCCAGCAGTGGGGAGCACAAGGGCACTGAAGCTTTCTTT. The encoded protein is CASSGEHKGTEAFF.

The rearrangement uses TRBV9 and TRBJ2-2; no clear D. The CDR3 has 14 amino acids. V lost 3 bases, J lost 7 bases, and 13 bases lay in between. The V gene's germline CDR1 is SGDLS and CDR2 YYNGEE. CDR3 DNA: TGTGCCAGCAGCGCCCTAAAAGTAAACGGGGAGCTGTTTTTT. Amino acids: CASSALKVNGELFF.

The chain links TRBV5-1 to TRBJ2-5; TRBD2 matches 10 bases. CDR3 length: 15 residues. Trimming at V came to 3 bases and at J to 1 base, leaving 3 bases not matched to a gene. Germline CDR1 SGHRS, CDR2 YFSETQ. CDR3 bases: TGCGCCAGCAGCTCTTGGACTAGCGGCCAAGAGACCCAGTACTTC. Translating it yields CASSSWTSGQETQYF.

The chain carries TRBV28 and TRBJ2-7, with 7 positions matching TRBD1. Trimming cost V 8 bases and J 1 base; bases outside gene matches: 8. Germline CDR1 is MDHEN and CDR2 is SYDVKM. This CDR3 has 14 amino acids. CDR3: CASATQDRSYEQYF. In DNA form, the CDR3 reads TGTGCCAGCGCCACACAGGACAGGTCCTACGAGCAGTACTTC.

The chain recombines TRBV29-1 with TRBJ2-7; D gene unclear. CDR3 size: 11 residues. Trimming pared 4 bases from V and 5 bases from J, leaving 9 bases between. In germline, CDR1 is SQVTM, CDR2 ANQGSEA. CDR3 sequence reads: CSVGGANEQYF. Here the CDR3 DNA reads TGCAGCGTTGGCGGTGCCAACGAGCAGTACTTC.

This clone was recorded a few times. The gene calls are TRBV5-1 and TRBJ2-2; 8 nucleotides align to TRBD1. The CDR3 sequence is 14 residues long. CDR1 is SGHRS, CDR2 YFSETQ, per germline. V shed 2 bases and J 4 bases; nucleotides not matched to a gene: 1. CDR3 protein: CASSLQGGTGELFF. The CDR3 bases are TGCGCCAGCAGCTTACAGGGGGGCACCGGGGAGCTGTTTTTT.

The rearrangement uses TRBV28 and TRBJ1-2; TRBD1 agrees at 8 bases. The J segment lost 1 base and the V segment lost 11 bases, leaving 15 bases of the junction unmatched. Germline V CDR1 and CDR2: MDHEN, SYDVKM. The CDR3 contains 16 residues. As DNA, the CDR3 is TGTGCCCACACCACTCCTTCGACAGGGGATAACTATGGCTACACCTTC. Its protein product is CAHTTPSTGDNYGYTF.

This clone was seen only once. The chain employs TRBV30 and TRBJ1-2, with D perhaps TRBD1 (5 bases). CDR3 length equals 14 residues. Germline CDR1 and CDR2: GTSNPN and SVGIG (reference sequence). The V and J ends lost 5 bases and 4 bases respectively, with 17 bases between them. The CDR3 coding sequence is TGTGCCTGGGCCCCGGACGGGGGTACCTATGGCTACACCTTC. It codes for CAWAPDGGTYGYTF.

The chain joins TRBV7-8 to TRBJ2-7; D may be TRBD1 (6 bases). V lost 0 bases and J 2 bases, leaving 14 bases between the germline ends. The germline V gene encodes CDR1 SGHVS and CDR2 FQNEAQ. This CDR3 is 16 amino acids long. CDR3 residues: CASSLAGFRGTYEQYF. In DNA form, the CDR3 reads TGTGCCAGCAGCTTAGCGGGGTTCAGGGGAACCTACGAGCAGTACTTC.

The chain joins TRBV4-1 to TRBJ2-7; D possibly corresponds to TRBD1 (5 bases). The length of the CDR3 is 16 residues. Germline V lookup: CDR1 MGHRA, CDR2 YSYEKL. The V end lost 3 bases, the J end lost 0 bases, and 15 bases lay between the germline ends. The CDR3 spells CASSHVPQTASYEQYF. CDR3 DNA sequence: TGCGCCAGCAGCCATGTTCCACAGACAGCCTCCTACGAGCAGTACTTC.

Only a few counts were recorded for this clone. The rearrangement uses TRBV6-2 or TRBV6-3 and TRBJ2-5, with D unclear. Looked up from germline, CDR1 is MNHEY and CDR2 is SVGEGT. The ends were cut back, 0 bases at V and 5 bases at J, with 10 bases in the middle. The CDR3 covers 14 residues. The CDR3 coding sequence is TGTGCCAGCAGTTACTCGAGGCTAGTCGAGACCCAGTACTTC. Protein product: CASSYSRLVETQYF.

CDR3 amino acids: CASSLGGINYGYTF. The CDR3 nucleotides read TGTGCCAGCAGCTTAGGGGGTATAAACTATGGCTACACCTTC. The chain employs TRBV5-8 and TRBJ1-2, with a possible D match to TRBD1 (6 bases). Per the germline V gene, CDR1 is SGHTS and CDR2 is YDEGEE. V was pared by 2 bases and J by 2 bases, with 10 bases between. This CDR3 contains 14 residues.

This chain connects TRBV28 to TRBJ1-6, with 9 nucleotides matching TRBD1. The CDR3 has 17 amino acids. Per germline, CDR1 MDHEN and CDR2 SYDVKM. After removal of 5 bases from V and 8 bases from J, the junction contained 13 bases not matched to a gene. CDR3 DNA sequence: TGTGCCAGCAGTATAACAGGGGGCCCTACCCGGCATTCACCCCTCCACTTT. Residues: CASSITGGPTRHSPLHF.

V and J are TRBV7-3 and TRBJ2-7, with a tentative D call TRBD1 (6 bases). The CDR3 extends over 14 amino acids. Germline CDR1 reads SGHTA; CDR2 reads FQGTGA. V was shortened by 5 bases and J by 3 bases, with 14 bases between the two germline ends. The DNA of the CDR3 is TGTGCCAGCAGCGAAACCGGGACACACTACGAGCAGTACTTC. Encoded protein: CASSETGTHYEQYF.

The chain joins TRBV28 to TRBJ1-3, with a weak D call TRBD1 (5 bases). V was shortened by 8 bases and J by 0 bases, with 11 bases between the two germline ends. The germline gives CDR1 MDHEN, CDR2 SYDVKM. The CDR3 runs to 14 residues. CDR3 protein: CASADRSSGNTIYF. CDR3 sequence (DNA): TGTGCCAGCGCCGACAGAAGCTCTGGAAACACCATATATTTT.

The gene calls are TRBV9 and TRBJ1-4; D is ambiguous. CDR1 and CDR2 (germline): SGDLS, YYNGEE. The CDR3 spans 13 residues. Trimming shortened V by 4 bases and J by 8 bases, and 12 bases separated the two germline ends. CDR3 residues: CASSPTPREKLFF. The CDR3, as DNA: TGTGCCAGCAGCCCTACCCCTCGGGAAAAACTGTTTTTT.

The chain joins TRBV2 to TRBJ1-2; D is perhaps TRBD1 (6 bases). The CDR3 contains 16 residues. The germline V and J ends were trimmed by 1 base and 4 bases, with 16 bases remaining between them. Germline CDR1 SNHLY, CDR2 FYNNEI. The CDR3: CASSEEGGQVIYGYTF. The CDR3 nucleotides read TGTGCCAGCAGTGAAGAAGGGGGACAAGTTATCTATGGCTACACCTTC.

The chain combines TRBV5-1 with TRBJ1-3; 7 bases are a match to TRBD1. Germline assignment: CDR1 SGHRS and CDR2 YFSETQ. V lost 4 bases to trimming and J lost 1 base; unmatched junction nucleotides: 2. The CDR3 contains 14 residues. This chain's CDR3 is CASSLTGSGNTIYF. CDR3 DNA: TGCGCCAGCAGCCTGACAGGGTCTGGAAACACCATATATTTT.

The V call is TRBV5-1, the J call TRBJ1-6; no firm D call. Germline CDR1 and CDR2: SGHRS and YFSETQ. V lost 4 bases to trimming and J lost 10 bases, with 12 bases between them. This CDR3 has 13 amino acids. The CDR3 DNA reads as TGCGCCAGCAGCACGGGTGTAGGATCACCCCTCCACTTT. Its protein product is CASSTGVGSPLHF.

V is TRBV11-3 and J is TRBJ2-3; the match to TRBD1 covers 7 bases. This CDR3 region has 16 residues. Losses at the gene ends were 5 bases for V and 1 base for J; bases not matched to a gene: 9. The germline gives CDR1 SGHNT, CDR2 YENEEA. CDR3 amino acids: CASSQNNRGGTDTQYF. The CDR3 DNA is TGTGCCAGCAGCCAAAACAACAGGGGAGGCACAGATACGCAGTATTTT.

The chain links TRBV7-2 to TRBJ2-5, with TRBD2 identical over 14 bases. The CDR3 consists of 15 residues. V lost 5 bases to trimming and J lost 4 bases; unmatched junction nucleotides: 3. CDR1 is SGHTA, CDR2 FQGNSA, per germline. The CDR3 bases are TGTGCCAGCAGCCAGACTAGCGGGGGGGGAGAGACCCAGTACTTC. Its protein is CASSQTSGGGETQYF. The full variable domain, with the rest looked up from reference TRBV7-2 and TRBJ2-5, is GAGVSQSPSNKVTEKGKDVELRCDPISGHTALYWYRQSLGQGLEFLIYFQGNSAPDKSGLPSDRFSAERTGGSVSTLTIQRTQQEDSAVYLCASSQTSGGGETQYFGPGTRLLVL.